This paragraph covers one TCR beta chain sequence. In building TCR beta libraries, iRepertoire HTBI primers were used together with Arm-PCR of CDR3 regions. TCRdb ran MiXCR on the multiplex PCR reads and lists one entry per CDR3 protein. The sample records 450,000 or so distinct CDR3 sequences, about 20% being singletons. This record belongs to a study of regulatory T cells in long-lasting Graves disease. Trimming pared 5 bases from V and 8 bases from J, leaving 19 bases between. The CDR3 spans 14 residues. The V gene's germline CDR1 is SQVTM and CDR2 ANQGSEA. This sample's time point: persistent/refractory GD, antithyroid drugs over 5 years with positive TRAb. Construction of the TCR library relied on RNA isolated from PBMCs.

The sequence came from a female donor with Graves disease. Source: peripheral blood mononuclear cells (PBMCs), taken when the disease was refractory, from a patient treated with antithyroid drugs. The V and J genes are TRBV29-1 and TRBJ2-1; possibly TRBD2 for D (6 bases). The CDR3, as DNA: TGCAGCGTTCCGGGACTCCTTAGGGGCTATGAGCAGTTCTTC. Translating gives CSVPGLLRGYEQFF.